This T cell receptor beta chain came from a study of T cells after yellow fever vaccination. Study at large: SMART-Seq v4 Ultra Low Input served to prepare low-cell-number fractions.

Making TCR cDNA involved 5'RACE template switching, which added UMIs and a universal primer site. TCRdb analysed the 5' RACE reads with MiXCR anew, one entry per CDR3 protein. The table shows tens of thousands of distinct CDR3 sequences, with roughly 7.7% occurring only once. With 3 bases removed from V and 14 bases from J, the gap between germline ends came to 10 bases. Germline V CDR1 and CDR2: DFQATT, SNEGSKA (reference sequence). This CDR3 region has 10 residues. Source: CD8+ T cells sorted from PBMCs, taken on the day of the yellow fever booster vaccination. The receptor was isolated from a man under 40 who received the YFV17D yellow fever vaccine. V is TRBV20-1 and J is TRBJ1-4; D ambiguous. The CDR3 DNA is TGCAGTGCTAGCCGGACCCCGCTGTTTTTT. It codes for CSASRTPLFF.